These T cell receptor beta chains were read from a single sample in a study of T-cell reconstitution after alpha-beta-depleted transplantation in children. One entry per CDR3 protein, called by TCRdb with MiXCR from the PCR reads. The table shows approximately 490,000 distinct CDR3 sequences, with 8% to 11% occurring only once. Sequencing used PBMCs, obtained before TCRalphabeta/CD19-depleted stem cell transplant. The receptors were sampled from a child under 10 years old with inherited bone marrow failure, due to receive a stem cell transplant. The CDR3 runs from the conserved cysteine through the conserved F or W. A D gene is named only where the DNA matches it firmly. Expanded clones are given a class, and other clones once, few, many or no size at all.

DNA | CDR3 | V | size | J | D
TGTGCCAGCAGTTTATCGACGGGAGGTCTCACAGATACGCAGTATTTT | CASSLSTGGLTDTQYF | TRBV27 | many | TRBJ2-3 | TRBD2
TGCGCCAGCAGGCAGGAGTACACCGGGGAGCTGTTTTTT | CASRQEYTGELFF | TRBV10-2 | many | TRBJ2-2 | .
TGTGCCAGCAGTCGCTGGGACAGGAACGCTCTCGAGCAGTACTTC | CASSRWDRNALEQYF | TRBV6-1 | many | TRBJ2-7 | TRBD1
TGTGCCAGCAGCCTAGATCGGACGGGGAGGGTATACAATGAGCAGTTCTTC | CASSLDRTGRVYNEQFF | TRBV28 | . | TRBJ2-1 | TRBD2
TGTGCCTGGAGCGGCCACCCAGGCCAGGAGACCCAGTACTTC | CAWSGHPGQETQYF | TRBV30 | . | TRBJ2-5 | .
TGTGCCAGCAGCAGAACACTCCTGGGAATAGCATCGGAGACCCAGTACTTC | CASSRTLLGIASETQYF | TRBV25-1 | . | TRBJ2-5 | .
TGTGCCAGCAGCCAATCCTCCCTCGCGGTGAACACCGGGGAGCTGTTTTTT | CASSQSSLAVNTGELFF | TRBV4-2 | few | TRBJ2-2 | .
TGTGCCAGCAGCCAATCGTACGACTATGGCTACACCTTC | CASSQSYDYGYTF | TRBV9 | . | TRBJ1-2 | .
TGCAGTGCGAGAGAACAGGGTTCCGGGGCCAACGTCCTGACTTTC | CSAREQGSGANVLTF | TRBV20-1 | few | TRBJ2-6 | .
TGTGCCAGCAGCGTCGGGGGAGACTTATACGCGAACACCGGGGAGCTGTTTTTT | CASSVGGDLYANTGELFF | TRBV9 | . | TRBJ2-2 | .
TGTGCCAGCAGCGTAGGGGACAACAGATTCTACGAGCAGTACTTC | CASSVGDNRFYEQYF | TRBV9 | . | TRBJ2-7 | .
TGTGCCAGCAGCTTGGCGGGACAGCCTGCCGGGGAGCTGTTTTTT | CASSLAGQPAGELFF | TRBV7-2 | few | TRBJ2-2 | .
TGCAGCGTTGAAAGGGGCCTAGAGACCCAGTACTTC | CSVERGLETQYF | TRBV29-1 | many | TRBJ2-5 | .
TGCGCCAGCAGCTTCGGGACCCTCTCCTACGAGCAGTACTTC | CASSFGTLSYEQYF | TRBV5-1 | many | TRBJ2-7 | .
TGCAGTGCTAGAGGACGAGGGGGGGTTCAGCCCCAGCATTTT | CSARGRGGVQPQHF | TRBV20-1 | few | TRBJ1-5 | .
TGTGCCATCAGGGGTCCCGGGGGCCCTGGGGCCAACGTCCTGACTTTC | CAIRGPGGPGANVLTF | TRBV10-3 | . | TRBJ2-6 | .
TGCGCCAGCAGCCCTTGGGGGGTCCCCGCCTACGAGCAGTACTTC | CASSPWGVPAYEQYF | TRBV4-1 | many | TRBJ2-7 | .